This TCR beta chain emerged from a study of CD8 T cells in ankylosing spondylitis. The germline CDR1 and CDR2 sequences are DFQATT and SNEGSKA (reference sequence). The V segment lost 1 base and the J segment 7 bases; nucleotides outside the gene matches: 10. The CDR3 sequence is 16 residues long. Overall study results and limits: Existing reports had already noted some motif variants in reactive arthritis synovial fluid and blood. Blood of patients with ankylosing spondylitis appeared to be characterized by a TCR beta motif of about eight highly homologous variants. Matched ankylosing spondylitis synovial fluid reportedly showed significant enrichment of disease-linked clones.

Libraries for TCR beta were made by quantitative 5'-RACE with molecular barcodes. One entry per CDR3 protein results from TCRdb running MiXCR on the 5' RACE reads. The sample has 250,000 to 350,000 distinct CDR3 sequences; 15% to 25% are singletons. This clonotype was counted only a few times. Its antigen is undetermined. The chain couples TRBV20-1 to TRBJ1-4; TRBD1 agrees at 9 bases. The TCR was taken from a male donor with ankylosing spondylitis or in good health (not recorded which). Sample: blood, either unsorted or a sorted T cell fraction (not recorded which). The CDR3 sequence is CSARAGTGGSREKLFF. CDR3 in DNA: TGCAGTGCTAGAGCGGGAACAGGGGGCTCACGTGAAAAACTGTTTTTT.